This TCR beta chain derives from a study of glioma-infiltrating T cells after dendritic cell vaccination. At the level of the study: The vaccine used monocyte-derived dendritic cells pulsed overnight with autologous tumor lysate.

Generated by immunoSEQ multiplex PCR, the TCRdb table keeps only in-frame clones and is missing some. The sample has about 64,000 clones, 82% seen once. From germline, CDR1 is LGHNA and CDR2 YNFKEQ. This CDR3 is 14 amino acids long. V was clipped by 4 bases and J by 5 bases; unmatched bases: 7. The sequence came from a human donor with glioblastoma. Sequenced here: blood, sampled before dendritic cell vaccination. The J gene is TRBJ2-5, the V gene TRBV4-2; TRBD2 agrees at 7 bases. The CDR3 reads CASSREGGRETQYF. In DNA form, the CDR3 reads TGTGCCAGCAGCCGAGAGGGAGGGAGGGAGACCCAGTACTTC.